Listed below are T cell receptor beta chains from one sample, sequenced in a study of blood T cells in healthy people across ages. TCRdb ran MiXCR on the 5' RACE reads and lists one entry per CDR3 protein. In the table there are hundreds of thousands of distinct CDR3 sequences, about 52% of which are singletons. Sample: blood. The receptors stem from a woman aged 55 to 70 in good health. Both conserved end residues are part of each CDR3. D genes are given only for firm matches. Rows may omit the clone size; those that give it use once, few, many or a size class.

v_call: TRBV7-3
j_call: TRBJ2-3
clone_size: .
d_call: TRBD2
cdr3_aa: CASSIRTSGSADTQYF
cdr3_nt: TGTGCCAGCAGCATCCGGACTAGCGGGAGCGCAGATACGCAGTATTTT

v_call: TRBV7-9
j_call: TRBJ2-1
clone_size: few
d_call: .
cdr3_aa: CASSHLANYNEQFF
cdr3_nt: TGTGCCAGCAGCCACTTAGCGAACTACAATGAGCAGTTCTTC

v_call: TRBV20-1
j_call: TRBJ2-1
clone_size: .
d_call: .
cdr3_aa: CSAGGGSSYNEQFF
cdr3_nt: TGCAGTGCTGGGGGCGGGAGCTCCTACAATGAGCAGTTCTTC

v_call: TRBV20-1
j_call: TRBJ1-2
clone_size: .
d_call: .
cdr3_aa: CSARVLEGYTF
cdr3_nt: TGCAGTGCTAGAGTACTGGAAGGCTACACCTTC

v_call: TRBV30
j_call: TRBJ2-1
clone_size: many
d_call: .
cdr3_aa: CAWSADMPQFF
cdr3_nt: TGTGCCTGGAGTGCGGACATGCCCCAGTTCTTC

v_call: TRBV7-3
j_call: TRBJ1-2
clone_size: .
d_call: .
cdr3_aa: CASSFQGGGYTF
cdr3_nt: TGTGCCAGCAGCTTCCAGGGTGGTGGCTACACCTTC

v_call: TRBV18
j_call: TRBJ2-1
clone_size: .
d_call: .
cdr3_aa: CASSPQQGINEQFF
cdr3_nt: TGTGCCAGCTCACCCCAACAGGGTATAAATGAGCAGTTCTTC

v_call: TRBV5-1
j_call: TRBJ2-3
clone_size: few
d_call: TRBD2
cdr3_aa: CASSLGSSGDSTDTQYF
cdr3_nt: TGCGCCAGCAGCTTGGGGTCTAGCGGGGACAGCACAGATACGCAGTATTTT

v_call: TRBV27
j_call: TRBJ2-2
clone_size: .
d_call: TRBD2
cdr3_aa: CASSPLLLTSGRAGTGELFF
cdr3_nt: TGTGCCAGCAGTCCCCTACTTCTGACTAGCGGGAGGGCGGGAACCGGGGAGCTGTTTTTT

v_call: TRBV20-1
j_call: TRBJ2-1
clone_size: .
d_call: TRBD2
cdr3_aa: CSVMTGRGTSGSRSHEQFF
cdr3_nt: TGCAGTGTGATGACCGGCAGGGGGACTAGCGGGAGTAGGTCGCATGAGCAGTTCTTC

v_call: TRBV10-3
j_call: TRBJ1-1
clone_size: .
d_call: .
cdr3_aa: CATRNTNTEAFF
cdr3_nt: TGTGCCACCAGGAACACGAACACTGAAGCTTTCTTT

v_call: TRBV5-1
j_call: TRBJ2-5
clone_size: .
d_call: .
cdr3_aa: CASSSQDLREAQETQYF
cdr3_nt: TGCGCCAGCAGCTCCCAGGACCTAAGGGAGGCACAAGAGACCCAGTACTTC

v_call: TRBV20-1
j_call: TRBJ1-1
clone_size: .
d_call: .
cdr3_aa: CSATDRGYGDTEAFF
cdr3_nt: TGCAGTGCTACGGATAGGGGGTACGGGGACACTGAAGCTTTCTTT

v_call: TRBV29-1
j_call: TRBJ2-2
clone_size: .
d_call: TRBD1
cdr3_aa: CSVADRLNTGELFF
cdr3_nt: TGCAGCGTCGCGGACAGGTTGAACACCGGGGAGCTGTTTTTT

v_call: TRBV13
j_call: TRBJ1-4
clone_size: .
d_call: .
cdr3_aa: CASSFSIGGDEKLFF
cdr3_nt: TGTGCCAGCAGCTTCAGTATTGGGGGAGATGAAAAACTGTTTTTT

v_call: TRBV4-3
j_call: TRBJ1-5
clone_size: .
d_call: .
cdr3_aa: CASSGGAPQPQHF
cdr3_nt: TGCGCCAGCAGCGGGGGGGCCCCTCAGCCCCAGCATTTT

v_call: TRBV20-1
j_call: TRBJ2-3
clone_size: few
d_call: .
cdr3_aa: CSARGISTDTQYF
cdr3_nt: TGCAGTGCTAGAGGAATTAGCACAGATACGCAGTATTTT

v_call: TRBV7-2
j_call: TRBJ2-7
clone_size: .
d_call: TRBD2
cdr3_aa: CASSLVATSGSRSEQYF
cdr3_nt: TGTGCCAGCAGCTTAGTGGCGACTAGCGGGAGTAGGAGCGAGCAGTACTTC

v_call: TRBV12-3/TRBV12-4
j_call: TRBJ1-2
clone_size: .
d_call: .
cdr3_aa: CAGSLESGYTGYTF
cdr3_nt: TGTGCCGGCAGCCTAGAGTCGGGTTATACAGGCTACACCTTC

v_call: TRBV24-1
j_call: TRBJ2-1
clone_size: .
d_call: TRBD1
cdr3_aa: CAISAGGRNEQFF
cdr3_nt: TGTGCCATCAGTGCAGGGGGTCGGAATGAGCAGTTCTTC

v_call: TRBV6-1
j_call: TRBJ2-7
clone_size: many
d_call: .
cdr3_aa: CASRPVGSSGNYEQYF
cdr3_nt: TGTGCCAGCAGACCGGTTGGTAGTAGCGGCAACTACGAGCAGTACTTC

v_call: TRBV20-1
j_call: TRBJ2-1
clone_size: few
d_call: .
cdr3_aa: CSARDSGKSSYNEQFF
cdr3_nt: TGCAGTGCTAGAGATTCAGGGAAAAGCTCCTACAATGAGCAGTTCTTC

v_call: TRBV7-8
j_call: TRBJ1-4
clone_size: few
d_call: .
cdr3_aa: CASSLGHSNEKLFF
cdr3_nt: TGTGCCAGCAGCTTAGGACATTCTAATGAAAAACTGTTTTTT

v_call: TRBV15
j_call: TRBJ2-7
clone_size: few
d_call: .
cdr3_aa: CATSSRLGANEQYF
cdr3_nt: TGTGCCACCAGCAGTAGGCTTGGGGCCAACGAGCAGTACTTC

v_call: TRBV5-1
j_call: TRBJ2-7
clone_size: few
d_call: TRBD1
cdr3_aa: CASSPMGQGNHEQYF
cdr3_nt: TGCGCCAGCAGTCCCATGGGACAGGGCAACCACGAGCAGTACTTC

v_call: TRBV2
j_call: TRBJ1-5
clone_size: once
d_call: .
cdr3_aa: CASRQTGTTNSNQPQHF
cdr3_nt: TGTGCCAGCAGACAAACCGGGACCACTAATAGCAATCAGCCCCAGCATTTT

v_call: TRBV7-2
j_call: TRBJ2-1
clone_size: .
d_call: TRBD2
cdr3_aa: CASSGEAGGEQFF
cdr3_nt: TGTGCCAGCAGCGGAGAGGCGGGAGGTGAGCAGTTCTTC

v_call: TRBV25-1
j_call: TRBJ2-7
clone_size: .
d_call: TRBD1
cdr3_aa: CASSGVIRDSYEQYF
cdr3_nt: TGTGCCAGCAGTGGGGTAATCCGGGACAGCTACGAGCAGTACTTC

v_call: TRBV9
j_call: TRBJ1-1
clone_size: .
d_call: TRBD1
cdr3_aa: CASSVGQGNTEAFF
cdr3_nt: TGTGCCAGCAGCGTAGGACAGGGTAACACTGAAGCTTTCTTT

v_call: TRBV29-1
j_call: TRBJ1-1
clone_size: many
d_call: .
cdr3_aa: CSVEFRAVNTEAFF
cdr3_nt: TGCAGCGTTGAATTCAGGGCGGTTAACACTGAAGCTTTCTTT

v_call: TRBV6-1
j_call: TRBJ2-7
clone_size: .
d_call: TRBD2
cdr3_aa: CASSEEDGRPGEQYF
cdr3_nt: TGTGCCAGCAGTGAAGAAGACGGGAGGCCGGGCGAGCAGTACTTC

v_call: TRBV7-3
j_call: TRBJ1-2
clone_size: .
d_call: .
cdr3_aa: CASSHMHTNYGYTF
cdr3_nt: TGTGCCAGCAGCCATATGCACACTAACTATGGCTACACCTTC

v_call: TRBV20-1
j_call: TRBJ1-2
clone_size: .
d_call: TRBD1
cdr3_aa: CSAGQGDGYGYTF
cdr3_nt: TGCAGTGCGGGACAGGGGGATGGCTATGGCTACACCTTC

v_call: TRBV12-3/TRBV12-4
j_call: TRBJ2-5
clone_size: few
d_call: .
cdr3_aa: CASSFSYRGQETQYF
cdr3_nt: TGTGCCAGCAGTTTTAGTTATCGGGGGCAAGAGACCCAGTACTTC

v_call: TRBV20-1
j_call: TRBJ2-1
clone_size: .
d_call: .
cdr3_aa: CSARRYEGEQFF
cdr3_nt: TGCAGTGCTAGGCGCTATGAGGGTGAGCAGTTCTTC

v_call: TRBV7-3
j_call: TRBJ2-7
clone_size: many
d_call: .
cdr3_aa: CASSFRGREQYF
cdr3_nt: TGTGCCAGCAGCTTCAGAGGGAGAGAGCAGTACTTC

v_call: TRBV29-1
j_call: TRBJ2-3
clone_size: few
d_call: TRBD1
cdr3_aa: CSAEDRGRTDTQYF
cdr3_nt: TGCAGCGCTGAGGACAGGGGCCGCACAGATACGCAGTATTTT

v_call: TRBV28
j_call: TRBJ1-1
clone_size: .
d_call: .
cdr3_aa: CASSLVGSYNTEAFF
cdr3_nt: TGTGCCAGCAGTTTAGTAGGAAGCTATAACACTGAAGCTTTCTTT

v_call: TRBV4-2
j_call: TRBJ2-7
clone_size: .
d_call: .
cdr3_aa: CASSQDPGHYEQYF
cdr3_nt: TGTGCCAGCAGCCAAGATCCCGGCCACTACGAGCAGTACTTC

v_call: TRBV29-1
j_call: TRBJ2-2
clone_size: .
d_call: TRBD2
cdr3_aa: CSVGRGANTGELFF
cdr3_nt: TGCAGCGTTGGGCGGGGGGCGAACACCGGGGAGCTGTTTTTT

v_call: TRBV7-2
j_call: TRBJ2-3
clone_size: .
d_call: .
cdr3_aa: CASSVGTTHDTQYF
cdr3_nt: TGTGCCAGCAGCGTCGGGACAACACATGATACGCAGTATTTT

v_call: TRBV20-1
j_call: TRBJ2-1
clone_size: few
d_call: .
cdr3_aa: CSAPRAPWNEQFF
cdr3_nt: TGCAGTGCCCCCCGCGCGCCGTGGAATGAGCAGTTCTTC

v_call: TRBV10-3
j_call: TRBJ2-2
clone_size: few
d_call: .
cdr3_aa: CAIKGGAARVTGELFF
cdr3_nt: TGTGCCATCAAGGGAGGTGCGGCTAGAGTGACCGGGGAGCTGTTTTTT

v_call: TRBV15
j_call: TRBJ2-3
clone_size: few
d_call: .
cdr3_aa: CATSRDPPDTQYF
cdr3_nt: TGTGCCACCAGCAGAGATCCCCCAGATACGCAGTATTTT

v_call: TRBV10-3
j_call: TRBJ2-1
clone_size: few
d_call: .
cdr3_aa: CAIRQYNEQFF
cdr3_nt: TGTGCCATCAGGCAGTATAATGAGCAGTTCTTC

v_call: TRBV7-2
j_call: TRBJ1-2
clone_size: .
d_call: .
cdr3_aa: CASSLYRQSKGYTF
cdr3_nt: TGTGCCAGCAGCTTATACAGACAAAGCAAGGGCTACACCTTC

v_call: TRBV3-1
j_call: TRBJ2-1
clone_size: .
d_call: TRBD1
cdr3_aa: CASSQGGPGGYNEQFF
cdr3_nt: TGTGCCAGCAGCCAAGGGGGGCCAGGGGGTTACAATGAGCAGTTCTTC

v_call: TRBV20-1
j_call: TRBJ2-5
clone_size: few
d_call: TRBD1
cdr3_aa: CSARAGQGETQYF
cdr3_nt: TGCAGTGCTAGAGCCGGACAGGGGGAGACCCAGTACTTC

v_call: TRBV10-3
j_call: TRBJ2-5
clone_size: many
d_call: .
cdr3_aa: CAISEYREETQYF
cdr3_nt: TGTGCCATCAGTGAATACAGGGAAGAGACCCAGTACTTC

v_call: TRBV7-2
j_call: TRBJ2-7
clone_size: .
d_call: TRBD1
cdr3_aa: CASSSLPNAGGYEQYF
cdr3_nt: TGTGCCAGCAGCTCCCTGCCAAACGCAGGGGGCTACGAGCAGTACTTC

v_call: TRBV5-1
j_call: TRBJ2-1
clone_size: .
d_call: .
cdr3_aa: CASSQQGSNEQFF
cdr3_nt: TGCGCCAGCAGCCAGCAGGGGTCCAATGAGCAGTTCTTC

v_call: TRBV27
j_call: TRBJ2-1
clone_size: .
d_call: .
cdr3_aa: CASSLSGTGKFF
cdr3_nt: TGTGCCAGCAGCCTTTCCGGGACGGGGAAGTTCTTC

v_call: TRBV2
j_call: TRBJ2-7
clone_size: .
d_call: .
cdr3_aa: CASSDSGALIRSEQYF
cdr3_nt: TGTGCCAGCAGTGACTCTGGGGCGCTGATTCGTAGCGAGCAGTACTTC

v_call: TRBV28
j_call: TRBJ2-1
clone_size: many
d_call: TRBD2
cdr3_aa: CASSSPGTSGREQFF
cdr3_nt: TGTGCCAGCAGTTCCCCCGGGACTAGCGGGAGAGAGCAGTTCTTC

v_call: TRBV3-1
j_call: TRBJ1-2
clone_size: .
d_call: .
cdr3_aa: CASSHAGIGYTF
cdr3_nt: TGTGCCAGCAGCCACGCCGGAATCGGCTACACCTTC